This TCR beta chain was found in a study of blood T cell repertoires in COVID-19. Study-level background: There were acute and convalescent COVID-19 samples, and they came from the United States, Italy and Spain.

Recruitment covered 20 to 25 US areas and drew participants whose ages spanned about 18 to 89 years. In assigning cohorts, the study relied on participant-reported clinical history. Someone with COVID-19 had been met by exposed participants within 2 weeks before study entry. Measured with immunoSEQ multiplex PCR; TCRdb has only the in-frame clones, and not every one. The sample carries 300,000 to 450,000 clones, about 88% recorded once. V lost 9 bases and J lost 0; bases outside the gene matches: 2. The CDR3 consists of 14 residues. In germline, CDR1 is MDHEN, CDR2 SYDVKM. What was sequenced was PBMCs or T cells enriched from blood (not recorded which). This receptor was identified in a woman in her 30s who had been exposed to COVID-19. The rearrangement joins TRBV28 to TRBJ2-6, with 7 bases matching TRBD1. This CDR3 reads CASRQGSGANVLTF. CDR3 sequence (DNA): TGTGCCAGTCGACAGGGCTCTGGGGCCAACGTCCTGACTTTC.